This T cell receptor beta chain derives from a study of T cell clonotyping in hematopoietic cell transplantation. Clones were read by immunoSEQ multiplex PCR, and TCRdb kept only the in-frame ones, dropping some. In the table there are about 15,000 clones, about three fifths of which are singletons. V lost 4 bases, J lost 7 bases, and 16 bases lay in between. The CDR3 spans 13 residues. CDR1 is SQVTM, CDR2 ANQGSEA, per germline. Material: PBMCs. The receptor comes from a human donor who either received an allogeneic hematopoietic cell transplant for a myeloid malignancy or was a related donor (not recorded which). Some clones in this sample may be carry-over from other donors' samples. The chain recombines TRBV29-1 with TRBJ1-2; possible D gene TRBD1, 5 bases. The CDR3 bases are TGCAGCGTTGGGACAAATACGGGCCCTGGCTACACCTTC. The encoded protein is CSVGTNTGPGYTF. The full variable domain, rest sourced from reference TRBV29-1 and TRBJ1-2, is SAVISQKPSRDICQRGTSLTIQCQVDSQVTMMFWYRQQPGQSLTLIATANQGSEATYESGFVIDKFPISRPNLTFSTLTVSNMSPEDSSIYLCSVGTNTGPGYTFGSGTRLTVV.